This TCR beta chain comes out of a study of blood T cell repertoires in COVID-19. The CDR3 length is 14 residues. CDR1 is MNHEY, CDR2 SVGAGI, per germline. V gave up 2 bases and J gave up 7 bases, with 12 bases separating them. Only in-frame clones appear in the TCRdb table, and some are missing; sequencing was by immunoSEQ multiplex PCR. There are roughly 500,000 clones in the sample; about 88% occur only once, and 0.8% to 0.9% lies in the top ten. The receptor was derived from a man younger than 30 with COVID-19, enrolled during active disease. The V call is TRBV6-5, the J call TRBJ2-1; a weak D match, TRBD1 (5 bases). The sample taken for sequencing was peripheral blood. In DNA form, the CDR3 reads TGTGCCAGCAGTTACACGCTGACAGTTAATGAGCAGTTCTTC. Translating it yields CASSYTLTVNEQFF.